A selection of T cell receptor beta chains follows, all from one sample in a study of T cell repertoires in cytomegalovirus infection. MiXCR, run by TCRdb on the reads, gives a single entry per CDR3 protein. In the table there are about 310,000 distinct CDR3 sequences, around 10% of which are singletons. Material for sequencing was PBMCs. The source is a human donor in good health (CMV status not recorded). Some clones in this sample may be carry-over from other donors' samples. Each CDR3 is given with its conserved first and last residue. The D gene is left open where the match is weak. Size is stated for part of the rows, as once, few or many counts, or as a class when the clone is expanded.

j_call: TRBJ1-2; clone_size: few; v_call: TRBV28; d_call: -; cdr3_nt: TGTGCCAGCAGTTTTTTTCAGGGATATGGCTACACCTTC; cdr3_aa: CASSFFQGYGYTF
j_call: TRBJ1-1; clone_size: many; v_call: TRBV25-1; d_call: -; cdr3_nt: TGTGCCAGCAGCGACCCGACGGCGAACACTGAAGCTTTCTTT; cdr3_aa: CASSDPTANTEAFF
j_call: TRBJ1-2; clone_size: many; v_call: TRBV7-8; d_call: TRBD1; cdr3_nt: TGTGCCAGCAGGCCCAGGACAGGGGGCGGCGGCTACACCTTC; cdr3_aa: CASRPRTGGGGYTF
j_call: TRBJ2-2; clone_size: many; v_call: TRBV7-3; d_call: TRBD2; cdr3_nt: TGTGCCAGCAGCTTCCCGGAGCGGGACGCTGGGAACACCGGGGAGCTGTTTTTT; cdr3_aa: CASSFPERDAGNTGELFF
j_call: TRBJ2-2; clone_size: many; v_call: TRBV5-1; d_call: -; cdr3_nt: TGCGCCAGCAGAGAACAGGACTACACCGGGGAGCTGTTTTTT; cdr3_aa: CASREQDYTGELFF
j_call: TRBJ1-5; clone_size: many; v_call: TRBV12-3/TRBV12-4; d_call: -; cdr3_nt: TGTGCCAGCAGTTTAATTGGACAGCCCCAGCATTTT; cdr3_aa: CASSLIGQPQHF
j_call: TRBJ2-6; clone_size: many; v_call: TRBV2; d_call: -; cdr3_nt: TGTGCCAGCAGCATTTCACAAGGCTCTGGGGCCAACGTCCTGACTTTC; cdr3_aa: CASSISQGSGANVLTF
j_call: TRBJ2-3; clone_size: -; v_call: TRBV6-6; d_call: TRBD1; cdr3_nt: TGTGCCAGCAGTTACAAAGGGGGCACCCAATTTAGCACAGATACGCAGTATTTT; cdr3_aa: CASSYKGGTQFSTDTQYF
j_call: TRBJ2-3; clone_size: -; v_call: TRBV18; d_call: TRBD1; cdr3_nt: TGTGCCAGTCACCCTACTCAACACAGGGGCGAAAGCACAGATACGCAGTATTTT; cdr3_aa: CASHPTQHRGESTDTQYF
j_call: TRBJ1-1; clone_size: many; v_call: TRBV4-1; d_call: -; cdr3_nt: TGCGCCAGCAGCCAGGGTGACAGGCCCCGGCAAATACGGGAAGGAGCTTTCTTT; cdr3_aa: CASSQGDRPRQIREGAFF
j_call: TRBJ2-1; clone_size: few; v_call: TRBV10-3; d_call: -; cdr3_nt: TGTGCCATCACCGAGTCCTTGACGGAAGAGCAGTTCTTC; cdr3_aa: CAITESLTEEQFF
j_call: TRBJ1-6; clone_size: -; v_call: TRBV6-5; d_call: TRBD1; cdr3_nt: TGTGCCAGCACAGTACAGGACAGGGGCAATTCACCCCTCCACTTT; cdr3_aa: CASTVQDRGNSPLHF
j_call: TRBJ2-2; clone_size: many; v_call: TRBV9; d_call: -; cdr3_nt: TGTGCCAGCAGCGTAGCGGGGGTCAACACCGGGGAGCTGTTTTTT; cdr3_aa: CASSVAGVNTGELFF
j_call: TRBJ2-3; clone_size: few; v_call: TRBV20-1; d_call: -; cdr3_nt: TGCAGTGCTCCCACCCCGGGGCGGGTCACAGATACGCAGTATTTT; cdr3_aa: CSAPTPGRVTDTQYF
j_call: TRBJ2-1; clone_size: many; v_call: TRBV20-1; d_call: -; cdr3_nt: TGCAGTGCTACAGGGCCAGCCAGATCCTCCTACAATGAGCAGTTCTTC; cdr3_aa: CSATGPARSSYNEQFF
j_call: TRBJ1-2; clone_size: many; v_call: TRBV7-3; d_call: -; cdr3_nt: TGTGCCAGCAGCTCGAAGCGGACAGCGGCTAACTATGGCTACACCTTC; cdr3_aa: CASSSKRTAANYGYTF
j_call: TRBJ1-1; clone_size: few; v_call: TRBV20-1; d_call: -; cdr3_nt: TGCAGTGCCCGTGGTTTGTCCGGCACTGAAGCTTTCTTT; cdr3_aa: CSARGLSGTEAFF
j_call: TRBJ1-2; clone_size: many; v_call: TRBV10-3; d_call: TRBD1; cdr3_nt: TGTGCCATCAGTGAGTCCCGGGACAGGGGACATGGCTACACCTTC; cdr3_aa: CAISESRDRGHGYTF
j_call: TRBJ2-2; clone_size: -; v_call: TRBV12-3/TRBV12-4; d_call: TRBD1; cdr3_nt: TGTGCCAGCACCGTTGGACAGGGCCAAGGACCCGGGGAGCTGTTTTTT; cdr3_aa: CASTVGQGQGPGELFF